A single sample gave rise to the 21 T cell receptor beta chains below, sequenced in a study of beta chain features in type 1 diabetes. Expressed TCRB transcripts got sequenced, as all isolated RNA was reverse transcribed. Clones were read by immunoSEQ multiplex PCR, and TCRdb kept only the in-frame ones, dropping some. Among approximately 110,000 clones listed, almost 40% were seen once. The specimen was stem cell memory CD4+ T cells from blood. These receptors all come from a young woman in good health.

For the CDR3, the DNA is TGTGCCAGCAGCGCCAGGACAGCCGGGGAGCTGTTTTTT. Its translation: CASSARTAGELFF. V gene TRBV11-2 combines with J gene TRBJ2-2; tentatively, D is TRBD1 (6 bases). The V gene lost 5 bases and the J gene lost 6 bases, with 10 bases spanning the gap. CDR1 SGHAT and CDR2 FQNNGV come from the germline V gene. The CDR3 spans 13 residues. The full variable domain, completed using reference TRBV11-2 and TRBJ2-2, is EAGVAQSPRYKIIEKRQSVAFWCNPISGHATLYWYQQILGQGPKLLIQFQNNGVVDDSQLPKDRFSAERLKGVDSTLKIQPAKLEDSAVYLCASSARTAGELFFGEGSRLTVL.

The V and J genes are TRBV7-9 and TRBJ2-5, with TRBD2 identical over 9 bases. The J call may be incorrect, as the DNA end agrees better with TRBJ2-7. Germline lookup yields CDR1 SEHNR and CDR2 FQNEAQ (reference sequence). The CDR3 totals 16 residues. CDR3 residues: CASSLRAGGLSYEQYF. The CDR3, as DNA: TGTGCCAGCAGCTTAAGAGCGGGAGGCCTCTCCTACGAGCAGTACTTC.

This clone occurred a few times. This chain joins TRBV28 and TRBJ2-7; the D gene is possibly TRBD2 (6 bases). The CDR3 consists of 17 residues. In germline, CDR1 is MDHEN, CDR2 SYDVKM. The germline V and J ends were trimmed by 3 bases and 2 bases, with 20 bases remaining between them. This CDR3 is CASSLRLARAGAYEQYF. CDR3 DNA: TGTGCCAGCAGTTTGCGTCTAGCGAGAGCTGGGGCCTACGAGCAGTACTTC.

This clone was detected only a few times. The rearrangement uses TRBV5-4 and TRBJ2-1; tentatively, D is TRBD1 (6 bases). The V gene lost 0 bases and the J gene lost 4 bases, with 8 bases spanning the gap. CDR1 is SGHNT, CDR2 YYREEE, per germline (reference sequence). The CDR3 has 14 amino acids. In nucleotides, the CDR3 is TGTGCCAGCAGCTTGGGTGACAGGTACAATGAGCAGTTCTTC. As protein: CASSLGDRYNEQFF.

The chain combines TRBV4-2 with TRBJ1-1; no definite D call. Per germline, CDR1 LGHNA and CDR2 YNFKEQ. The CDR3 is 13 amino acids. V was cut by 4 bases and J by 4 bases, with 10 bases left in between. The DNA for the CDR3 is TGTGCCAGCAGCCTAAGAGGCCCCACTGAAGCTTTCTTT. This gives the protein CASSLRGPTEAFF.

The chain employs TRBV5-1 and TRBJ2-2; 8 positions agree with TRBD2. The CDR3 length is 16 residues. CDR1 is SGHRS, CDR2 YFSETQ, per germline. The J segment lost 4 bases and the V segment lost 5 bases, leaving 10 bases of the junction unmatched. The CDR3 DNA is TGCGCCAGCAGTCCTAGCGGGTCGAGTTTCACCGGGGAGCTGTTTTTT. Translation gives CASSPSGSSFTGELFF.

The genes are TRBV29-1 and TRBJ2-1; the D gene is possibly TRBD2 (6 bases). V was cut by 2 bases and J by 3 bases, with 11 bases left in between. Germline CDR1 SQVTM, CDR2 ANQGSEA. The CDR3 sequence is 14 residues long. The CDR3 sequence: CSVEPSGSYNEQFF. CDR3 nucleotides: TGCAGCGTTGAACCTTCCGGGAGCTACAATGAGCAGTTCTTC.

This clone was picked up a small number of times. The CDR3 nucleotides are TGTGCCAGCAGTCCCCGACAGGGGCGGCGAAACATTCAGTACTTC. It encodes CASSPRQGRRNIQYF. This sequence joins TRBV28 and TRBJ2-4, with TRBD1 identical over 8 bases. Germline assignment: CDR1 MDHEN and CDR2 SYDVKM. Trimming removed 5 bases from V and 6 bases from J; junction bases left unmatched: 9. The CDR3 consists of 15 residues. The complete variable domain, with remaining parts taken from reference TRBV28 and TRBJ2-4, reads DVKVTQSSRYLVKRTGEKVFLECVQDMDHENMFWYRQDPGLGLRLIYFSYDVKMKEKGDIPEGYSVSREKKERFSLILESASTNQTSMYLCASSPRQGRRNIQYFGAGTRLSVL.

The chain employs TRBV29-1 and TRBJ2-1, with D unresolved. Germline CDR1 SQVTM, CDR2 ANQGSEA. The CDR3 length is 12 residues. V lost 6 bases, J lost 8 bases, and 14 bases lay in between. CDR3 nucleotide sequence: TGCAGCGTGGCCCCACAGCAGGATGAGCAGTTCTTC. Protein: CSVAPQQDEQFF.

On this clone: The germline gene is not matched at one end of the junction; a read error may be the cause. The chain has TRBV5-1 and TRBJ2-1; the D is unclear. This CDR3 spans 15 amino acids. The germline V gene encodes CDR1 SGHRS and CDR2 YFSETQ. CDR3 in DNA: TGCGCCAGCAGATTGGAGAATTTACTCTACAATGAGCAGTTCTTC. Translation gives CASRLENLLYNEQFF. Based on the CDR3 plus reference TRBV5-1 and TRBJ2-1, the full variable domain is KAGVTQTPRYLIKTRGQQVTLSCSPISGHRSVSWYQQTPGQGLQFLFEYFSETQRNKGNFPGRFSGRQFSNSRSEMNVSTLELGDSALYLCASRLENLLYNEQFFGPGTRLTVL.

This clone was recorded a few times. This rearrangement joins TRBV9 to TRBJ1-1; a possible D gene is TRBD1 (6 bases). The CDR3 spans 14 residues. Germline CDR1 is SGDLS and CDR2 is YYNGEE. Deletions cut 0 bases from V and 5 bases from J, with 11 bases between. CDR3 loop: CASSVAPGATEAFF. The DNA of the CDR3 is TGTGCCAGCAGCGTAGCTCCAGGGGCTACTGAAGCTTTCTTT.

This chain joins TRBV19 and TRBJ2-6, with 7 nucleotides matching TRBD2. Germline CDR1 is LNHDA and CDR2 is SQIVND (reference sequence). CDR3 length equals 20 residues. V shed 2 bases, J shed 1 base, and the junction held 14 bases outside the gene matches. As DNA, the CDR3 is TGTGCCAGTAGTATAAGGTTACCTCTGGTGGGACTATCTGGGGCCAACGTCCTGACTTTC. Residues: CASSIRLPLVGLSGANVLTF.

This sequence joins TRBV5-1 and TRBJ2-3; maybe TRBD2 (6 bases). This CDR3 region has 13 residues. Trimming removed 2 bases at V and 3 bases at J, with 7 bases between. Looked up from germline, CDR1 is SGHRS and CDR2 is YFSETQ. CDR3 sequence: CASSFSGTDTQYF. CDR3 coding DNA: TGCGCCAGCAGCTTTAGCGGAACAGATACGCAGTATTTT.

This clone was found a few times. This chain connects TRBV7-3 to TRBJ2-1; 7 bases are shared with TRBD2. J lost 2 bases, V lost 1 base, and 2 bases had no gene match. Germline CDR1 and CDR2: SGHTA and FQGTGA. The CDR3 runs 15 residues. The DNA for the CDR3 is TGTGCCAGCAGCTTAAGCCTAGCGGCCTACAATGAGCAGTTCTTC. This codes for CASSLSLAAYNEQFF. The complete variable domain, with remaining parts taken from reference TRBV7-3 and TRBJ2-1, reads GAGVSQTPSNKVTEKGKYVELRCDPISGHTALYWYRQSLGQGPEFLIYFQGTGAADDSGLPNDRFFAVRPEGSVSTLKIQRTERGDSAVYLCASSLSLAAYNEQFFGPGTRLTVL.

This clone came up once. The chain is built from TRBV28 and TRBJ2-7; a weak D match, TRBD2 (5 bases). Per germline, CDR1 MDHEN and CDR2 SYDVKM. CDR3 length: 16 residues. Trimming pared 2 bases from V and 1 base from J, leaving 15 bases between. CDR3 amino acids: CASSLQKRFSSYEQYF. CDR3 DNA sequence: TGTGCCAGCAGTTTACAGAAGCGGTTTAGTTCCTACGAGCAGTACTTC.

This clone was counted ten times or more. The V call is TRBV15, the J call TRBJ2-4; TRBD1 is a possible D gene (5 bases). The germline CDR1 and CDR2 sequences are LNHNV and YYDKDF (reference sequence). Trimming stripped 0 bases from V and 1 base from J, with 10 bases between. The CDR3 has 16 amino acids. The CDR3 loop is CATSRDPRAAKNIQYF. The CDR3 coding sequence is TGTGCCACCAGCAGAGATCCCAGGGCTGCCAAAAACATTCAGTACTTC.

The chain has TRBV12-5 and TRBJ2-1, with 13 bases lining up with TRBD2. V gave up 2 bases and J gave up 3 bases; unmatched junction bases: 4. Germline CDR1 is LGHNT and CDR2 is FRNRAP. The CDR3 runs to 17 residues. CDR3 sequence (DNA): TGTGCTAGTGGTTTGTTTACTAGCGGGAGGGGCTACAATGAGCAGTTCTTC. The encoded protein is CASGLFTSGRGYNEQFF.

The gene calls are TRBV5-1 and TRBJ2-7; D possibly corresponds to TRBD2 (6 bases). Trimming left V 0 bases short and J 1 base short, with 8 bases between. The CDR3 extends over 14 amino acids. Germline CDR1 reads SGHRS; CDR2 reads YFSETQ. CDR3 nucleotide sequence: TGCGCCAGCAGCTTGGTTGCGGGATCCTACGAGCAGTACTTC. Translation gives CASSLVAGSYEQYF.

This clone was observed a handful of times. The CDR3 is CAWSVRGSYGYTF. As DNA, the CDR3 is TGTGCCTGGAGTGTACGGGGGAGCTATGGCTACACCTTC. J is TRBJ1-2 and V is TRBV30; possibly TRBD1 for D (5 bases). The CDR3 length is 13 residues. Between the trimmed V and J ends, which lost 0 bases and 4 bases, there was a span of 9 bases. Germline-derived CDR1 and CDR2 are GTSNPN and SVGIG (reference sequence). Full variable domain (missing parts from reference TRBV30 and TRBJ1-2): SQTIHQWPATLVQPVGSPLSLECTVEGTSNPNLYWYRQAAGRGLQLLFYSVGIGQISSEVPQNLSASRPQDRQFILSSKKLLLSDSGFYLCAWSVRGSYGYTFGSGTRLTVV.

J is TRBJ2-7 and V is TRBV28; no reliable D call. Deletions cut 6 bases from V and 5 bases from J, with 17 bases between. This CDR3 comprises 14 residues. Germline values: CDR1 MDHEN, CDR2 SYDVKM. CDR3 sequence reads: CASRRWSFRNEQYF. The CDR3 region has the DNA TGTGCCAGCAGAAGGTGGAGCTTCCGGAACGAGCAGTACTTC.

The chain has TRBV2 and TRBJ2-2; D is perhaps TRBD2 (5 bases). The CDR3 has 15 residues. The V and J ends lost 5 bases and 4 bases respectively, with 14 bases between them. Per the germline V gene, CDR1 is SNHLY and CDR2 is FYNNEI. The CDR3 sequence is CASSYEGVGTGELFF. Here the CDR3 DNA reads TGTGCCAGCAGTTACGAGGGAGTTGGCACCGGGGAGCTGTTTTTT.